The T cell receptor (beta chain) under discussion was sequenced for a study of blood T cell repertoires in COVID-19 (dated by TCRdb to about 2020). Turning to the overall study: Samples from collaborators originated in the United States, Italy and Spain and spanned both the acute and convalescent phases of COVID-19. The material from the prospective study consisted of cDNA or gDNA derived from T cells, B-cell-depleted T cells, or PBMCs. Subjects who had been exposed to COVID-19, were actively infected with it, or had recovered from it provided the deeply sampled blood TCRbeta repertoires that made up the dataset. The repertoires were made available in a free public database intended to serve as a resource for research on the immune response to SARS-CoV-2. Samples were obtained from the ongoing ImmuneRACE study (first 160 participants) and from about 1,300 subjects provided by 6 global collaborators. Sample metadata almost always included a de-identified subject ID, COVID-19 status, age in years and sex. Where HLA class I and class II types were available, the types were taken from metadata supplied by the sample provider, not from assay-based typing.

Clipping removes 4 bases from V and 9 bases from J, with 12 as the unmatched junction base count. There are 15 amino acids in the CDR3, from cysteine to phenylalanine inclusive. Just CDR3 DNA is preserved here, 45 bases in frame from base 1. According to the germline V gene, CDR1 reads MGHRA and CDR2 reads YSYEKL. General conclusions and limits of the study: The quantity of clinical and demographic metadata differed by source and by participant and was supplied without curation.

Whole blood was collected in K2EDTA tubes by collaborating institutions according to the institutions' own protocols. For TCRbeta analysis, collaborator samples were shipped as frozen whole blood, as isolated PBMCs, or as DNA extracted from either sample type. TCRbeta CDR3 regions were amplified from genomic DNA by means of the immunoSEQ Assay, a bias-controlled multiplex PCR. The paper's processing steps were these. The number of nucleated cells in each sample was estimated from the amplification of reference gene primers within the assay. Sequence reads were collapsed and filtered to measure the absolute abundance of every unique TCRbeta CDR3 rearrangement. Productive Simpson clonality was computed per sample as the square root of Simpson's diversity index over productive rearrangements. Held by TCRdb, this immuneACCESS table contains in-frame sequences only and omits some clones. Under half of the omission traces to an unresolved V gene where checked; the cause of the rest is unknown. The D gene and trimming were derived from the DNA, and the V and J assignments and clone size from that table. This sample is represented by some 52,000 clones; about nine tenths of them were singletons. Of the sample, around 3.1% falls within the top ten clones.

Points on this clone: Its cognate antigen has yet to be identified. No much larger clone exists at a distance of one base, and base qualities are not known.

The chain links TRBV4-1 with TRBJ2-1, with 7 bases aligning to TRBD2. This receptor was obtained from a human donor in a cohort sampled during active COVID-19. The sample taken for sequencing was peripheral blood. CDR3 reads: CASSRPGGRFGEQFF. The DNA reads TGCGCCAGCAGCCGCCCCGGCGGGAGATTTGGTGAGCAGTTCTTC.